Presented here are 29 T cell receptor beta chains from one specimen sequenced in a study of blood T cell repertoires in COVID-19. TCRdb's copy holds only in-frame clones and misses some; the assay was immunoSEQ multiplex PCR. The data contain approximately 240,000 clones, 86% of them singletons. Sequencing was performed on PBMCs or T cells enriched from blood (not recorded which). These receptors all come from a woman aged 50 to 60 in a cohort exposed to, infected with or recovered from COVID-19 (not recorded which).

This chain joins TRBV3-1 (or the pseudogene TRBV3-2) and TRBJ1-2; TRBD1 might be the D (6 bases). Germline CDR1 is LGHDT and CDR2 is YNNKEL (reference sequence). Trimming removed 4 bases at V and 0 bases at J, with 12 bases between. The CDR3 sequence is 15 residues long. The CDR3 bases are TGTGCCAGCAGCCCAAACAGGGTCTCTAACTATGGCTACACCTTC. This codes for CASSPNRVSNYGYTF.

The rearrangement links TRBV5-4 to TRBJ2-5; 10 positions agree with TRBD1. This CDR3 spans 15 amino acids. Trimming at V came to 4 bases and at J to 4 bases, leaving 7 bases not matched to a gene. Per the germline V gene, CDR1 is SGHNT and CDR2 is YYREEE (reference sequence). The CDR3 DNA is TGTGCCAGCAGCATAGCCGACAGGGGGCGAGAGACCCAGTACTTC. It is translated as CASSIADRGRETQYF.

The J gene is TRBJ1-5, the V gene TRBV19, with 8 bases identical to TRBD1. From germline, CDR1 is LNHDA and CDR2 SQIVND (reference sequence). Trimming removed 1 base from V and 6 bases from J; junction bases left unmatched: 5. The CDR3 sequence is 15 residues long. The CDR3 DNA is TGTGCCAGTAGTATAGGGGGACAGGAAACTCAGCCCCAGCATTTT. Protein: CASSIGGQETQPQHF.

J is TRBJ1-1 and V is TRBV19; TRBD1 aligns across 7 bases. Germline V gives CDR1 LNHDA, CDR2 SQIVND (reference sequence). Trimming at V came to 4 bases and at J to 4 bases, leaving 6 bases not matched to a gene. The CDR3 loop spans 14 amino acids. DNA of the CDR3: TGTGCCAGTAGTAGAGAGGGGGCGAGCACTGAAGCTTTCTTT. Translation: CASSREGASTEAFF.

Only one count was recorded for this clone. The gene calls are TRBV20-1 and TRBJ1-5; D unclear. The V gene's germline CDR1 is DFQATT and CDR2 SNEGSKA (reference sequence). This CDR3 has 16 residues. Trimming removed 3 bases from V and 3 bases from J, with 18 bases in between. The CDR3 bases are TGCAGTGCTAGTGGGTGGACTTCAGCTTCCAATCAGCCCCAGCATTTT. It is translated as CSASGWTSASNQPQHF.

The V call is TRBV30, the J call TRBJ1-5; no clear D. V lost 2 bases and J 0 bases, leaving 11 bases between the germline ends. Germline V lookup: CDR1 GTSNPN, CDR2 SVGIG (reference sequence). The length of the CDR3 is 15 residues. The CDR3 DNA follows: TGTGCCTGGAGTCAAAGCCTCAATAGCAATCAGCCCCAGCATTTT. Encoded protein: CAWSQSLNSNQPQHF.

The chain couples TRBV30 to TRBJ2-5; maybe TRBD1 (6 bases). Trimming removed 4 bases at V and 4 bases at J, with 16 bases between. Looked up from germline, CDR1 is GTSNPN and CDR2 is SVGIG (reference sequence). CDR3 length equals 14 residues. DNA for the CDR3: TGTGCCTGGATTTCTCCAGGGGTCCGAGAGACCCAGTACTTC. It translates to CAWISPGVRETQYF.

This sequence joins TRBV6-6 and TRBJ2-3, with D possibly matching TRBD2 (7 bases). V was pared by 2 bases and J by 5 bases, with 14 bases between. The V gene's germline CDR1 is MNHNY and CDR2 SVGAGI (reference sequence). The CDR3 loop spans 15 amino acids. The CDR3 nucleotides are TGTGCCAGCAGTTACCCGGGGGGCCGTGGAGATACGCAGTATTTT. This gives the protein CASSYPGGRGDTQYF.

The chain couples TRBV10-1 to TRBJ2-5, with a possible D match to TRBD2 (6 bases). V was shortened by 7 bases and J by 8 bases, with 23 bases between the two germline ends. The V gene's germline CDR1 is WNHNN and CDR2 SYGVQD (reference sequence). This CDR3 is built from 15 residues. Here the CDR3 reads CASTRGCGDLATQYF. The CDR3 region has the DNA TGCGCCAGCACGAGAGGGTGTGGGGACTTGGCAACCCAGTACTTC.

The V call is TRBV28, the J call TRBJ1-1, with D maybe TRBD1 (6 bases). V lost 6 bases, J lost 0 bases, and 8 bases lay in between. The germline V gene has CDR1 MDHEN and CDR2 SYDVKM. The CDR3 consists of 13 residues. This CDR3 is CASRGGLNTEAFF. The CDR3 region has the DNA TGTGCCAGCAGGGGGGGGCTGAACACTGAAGCTTTCTTT.

The chain carries TRBV15 and TRBJ2-7; possibly TRBD2 for D (6 bases). CDR1 LNHNV and CDR2 YYDKDF come from the germline V gene (reference sequence). The V gene lost 4 bases and the J gene lost 6 bases, with 13 bases spanning the gap. The CDR3 is 13 amino acids. DNA of the CDR3: TGTGCCACCAGCAAAGCCCCCGGGGGCGAGCAGTACTTC. Protein product: CATSKAPGGEQYF. Together with reference TRBV15 and TRBJ2-7, the CDR3 gives the full variable domain: DAMVIQNPRYQVTQFGKPVTLSCSQTLNHNVMYWYQQKSSQAPKLLFHYYDKDFNNEADTPDNFQSRRPNTSFCFLDIRSPGLGDTAMYLCATSKAPGGEQYFGPGTRLTVT.

Turning to this clone: The identical CDR3 is also encoded by other nucleotide sequences in the sample. J is TRBJ2-7 and V is TRBV5-1; TRBD1 agrees at 9 bases. V shed 3 bases and J 4 bases; nucleotides not matched to a gene: 8. This CDR3 comprises 15 residues. The germline CDR1 and CDR2 sequences are SGHRS and YFSETQ. The CDR3, as DNA: TGCGCCAGCAGCTCGTCCGGGACAGGGCGGTACGAGCAGTACTTC. It encodes CASSSSGTGRYEQYF.

This clone came up once. V is TRBV20-1 and J is TRBJ2-1; 9 bases align to TRBD2. J lost 10 bases, V lost 3 bases, and 7 bases had no gene match. Germline V gene sequence: CDR1 DFQATT, CDR2 SNEGSKA (reference sequence). CDR3 length: 13 residues. The CDR3 region has the DNA TGCAGTGCTAGTATGCGGGGGGGCAGGGAGCAGTTCTTC. It encodes CSASMRGGREQFF.

V usage is TRBV21-1 and J usage is TRBJ1-3; no DNA check was done on the table's D call, TRBD1. TRBV21-1 counts as a pseudogene. This CDR3 has 15 residues. The CDR3 nucleotides are TGTGCCAGCAGGGTGGGCAGCCTCTCTGGAAACACCATATATTTT. Translated, it gives CASRVGSLSGNTIYF.

J is TRBJ1-1 and V is TRBV6-4; TRBD1 is a possible D gene (6 bases). V was trimmed by 6 bases and J by 3 bases, leaving 14 bases between them. This CDR3 spans 14 amino acids. Germline-derived CDR1 and CDR2 are MRHNA and SNTAGT. The CDR3 DNA sequence: TGTGCCAGCAGGAACAGGGAAAGGGACACTGAAGCTTTCTTT. This translates into CASRNRERDTEAFF.

This sequence joins TRBV29-1 and TRBJ1-2; D call uncertain. The germline gives CDR1 SQVTM, CDR2 ANQGSEA. The CDR3 consists of 12 residues. Trimming removed 7 bases at V and 5 bases at J, with 14 bases between. The CDR3 sequence is CSAGDGLYGYTF. In nucleotides, the CDR3 is TGCAGCGCCGGGGATGGTCTTTATGGCTACACCTTC. The full variable domain, its missing parts supplied by reference TRBV29-1 and TRBJ1-2, is SAVISQKPSRDICQRGTSLTIQCQVDSQVTMMFWYRQQPGQSLTLIATANQGSEATYESGFVIDKFPISRPNLTFSTLTVSNMSPEDSSIYLCSAGDGLYGYTFGSGTRLTVV.

The chain uses TRBV11-2 and TRBJ2-3, with 7 bases aligning to TRBD2. Germline assignment: CDR1 SGHAT and CDR2 FQNNGV. CDR3 length equals 15 residues. The trim removed 4 bases at V and 3 bases at J, leaving 7 bases unmatched. CDR3 residues: CASSSSMGGTDTQYF. Here the CDR3 DNA reads TGTGCCAGCAGCTCTAGTATGGGGGGGACAGATACGCAGTATTTT.

The V gene is TRBV7-3, the J gene TRBJ2-5; 8 nucleotides match TRBD2. The CDR3 loop spans 14 amino acids. The germline gives CDR1 SGHTA, CDR2 FQGTGA. J lost 2 bases, V lost 6 bases, and 5 bases had no gene match. The CDR3 reads CASSAGGRQETQYF. The DNA for the CDR3 is TGTGCCAGCAGTGCGGGGGGCCGGCAAGAGACCCAGTACTTC.

The chain combines TRBV27 with TRBJ2-1, with 12 bases lining up with TRBD2. In germline, CDR1 is MNHEY, CDR2 SMNVEV (reference sequence). The J segment lost 7 bases and the V segment lost 6 bases, leaving 7 bases of the junction unmatched. The CDR3 is 15 residues long. DNA of the CDR3: TGTGCCAGCAGGACGTCTAGCGGGGGGGGAAATGAGCAGTTCTTC. This translates into CASRTSSGGGNEQFF.

This chain uses TRBV30 with TRBJ2-1; 9 positions agree with TRBD2. Germline-derived CDR1 and CDR2 are GTSNPN and SVGIG (reference sequence). The V gene end was trimmed by 2 bases and the J gene end by 8 bases; junction bases not matched to a gene: 7. The CDR3 consists of 14 residues. The CDR3 DNA follows: TGTGCCTGGAGTTTATTAGCGGGGGTGGATGAGCAGTTCTTC. This gives the protein CAWSLLAGVDEQFF.

This chain uses TRBV15 with TRBJ2-5, with D maybe TRBD1 (8 bases). Trimming shortened V by 5 bases and J by 5 bases, and 18 bases separated the two germline ends. Germline loops: CDR1 LNHNV, CDR2 YYDKDF (reference sequence). The CDR3 is 15 amino acids. DNA of the CDR3: TGTGCCACCAGCCGCCTTGGACAGGGAGGGGAGACCCAGTACTTC. Translation: CATSRLGQGGETQYF.

The J gene is TRBJ2-7, the V gene TRBV3-1 (or the pseudogene TRBV3-2); 10 nucleotides match TRBD1. The germline CDR1 and CDR2 sequences are LGHDT and YNNKEL (reference sequence). The CDR3 totals 15 residues. The J segment lost 3 bases and the V segment lost 4 bases, leaving 6 bases of the junction unmatched. The CDR3 sequence: CASSPGTGAFYEQYF. DNA of the CDR3: TGTGCCAGCAGCCCTGGGACAGGGGCATTCTACGAGCAGTACTTC.

The J gene is TRBJ1-1, the V gene TRBV19; D is undetermined. The CDR3 is 13 amino acids. Germline lookup yields CDR1 LNHDA and CDR2 SQIVND (reference sequence). Trimming cost V 0 bases and J 8 bases, with 10 bases left between them. The CDR3 region is CASSIDRGSEAFF. For the CDR3, the DNA is TGTGCCAGTAGTATAGATCGGGGTTCAGAAGCTTTCTTT.

This chain uses TRBV6-5 with TRBJ1-6; possibly TRBD1 for D (6 bases). The germline V and J ends were trimmed by 6 bases and 9 bases, with 12 bases remaining between them. CDR1 is MNHEY, CDR2 SVGAGI, per germline. The CDR3 covers 13 residues. The CDR3 DNA reads TGTGCCAGCAGATCAACAGGGATTTCACCCCTCCACTTT. As protein: CASRSTGISPLHF.

CDR3 sequence reads: CASSQGAAYGYTF. The DNA for the CDR3 is TGTGCCAGCAGCCAAGGGGCAGCCTATGGCTACACCTTC. This chain links TRBV14 with TRBJ1-2; D is uncertain. The CDR3 has 13 amino acids. Deletions cut 1 base from V and 4 bases from J, with 7 bases between. The germline V gene encodes CDR1 SGHDN and CDR2 FVKESK.

The chain carries TRBV7-8 and TRBJ1-2; weak D call: TRBD1 (6 bases). The CDR3 length is 14 residues. CDR1 and CDR2 from the germline V gene are SGHVS and FQNEAQ. Trimming took 5 bases from V and 7 from J, leaving 17 bases between them. The CDR3 DNA is TGTGCCAGCAGCCCTACGGGGGGCTACGGTGGCTACACCTTC. Its protein is CASSPTGGYGGYTF.

The rearrangement uses TRBV18 and TRBJ1-1; D is unresolved. CDR3 length: 13 amino acids. In germline, CDR1 is KGHSH, CDR2 LQKENI. Trimming removed 2 bases at V and 0 bases at J, with 4 bases between. DNA for the CDR3: TGTGCCAGCTCACCAACAGTGAACACTGAAGCTTTCTTT. Protein sequence: CASSPTVNTEAFF.

The chain links TRBV4-2 to TRBJ2-3; 9 positions agree with TRBD2. This CDR3 spans 15 amino acids. Looked up from germline, CDR1 is LGHNA and CDR2 is YNFKEQ. With 1 base clipped from V and 6 bases from J, the junction kept 5 bases outside the gene matches. The CDR3 loop is CASSQGRRGGDTQYF. The CDR3 DNA reads as TGTGCCAGCAGCCAAGGGAGGCGGGGGGGCGATACGCAGTATTTT.

This clone has just one count. The chain is built from TRBV19 and TRBJ2-1; the match to TRBD1 covers 10 bases. The CDR3 is 16 residues long. Trimming cost V 5 bases and J 7 bases; bases outside gene matches: 11. Germline assignment: CDR1 LNHDA and CDR2 SQIVND (reference sequence). CDR3 residues: CASSAPGQGFWNEQFF. CDR3 DNA: TGTGCCAGTAGTGCGCCGGGACAGGGGTTTTGGAATGAGCAGTTCTTC.